A single sample is the source of the 30 T cell receptor beta chains below, sequenced in a study of blood T cell repertoires in COVID-19. The method was immunoSEQ multiplex PCR; TCRdb's version includes in-frame clones alone and lacks a portion of them. The sample carries about 94,000 clones, roughly 87% recorded once. Specimen: peripheral blood. These TCRs come from a woman over 75 with acute or convalescent COVID-19.

This clone came up a few times. This chain joins TRBV12-3 or TRBV12-4 and TRBJ1-1; D is possibly TRBD1 (5 bases). The V end was cut by 6 bases, the J end by 8 bases, with 13 bases between. The CDR3 has 12 residues. CDR3 sequence: CASSLGAIEAFF. In nucleotides, the CDR3 is TGTGCCAGCAGCCTAGGGGCAATAGAAGCTTTCTTT.

The J gene is TRBJ2-1, the V gene TRBV5-5; TRBD2 agrees at 8 bases. The CDR3 covers 14 residues. CDR1 is SGHKS, CDR2 YYEKEE, per germline (reference sequence). Unmatched junction bases numbered 9, after V lost 4 bases and J lost 9 bases. CDR3 sequence reads: CASSAGGLSGEQFF. In nucleotides, the CDR3 is TGTGCCAGCAGCGCGGGGGGATTGTCCGGTGAGCAGTTCTTC.

This clone came up once. The CDR3 DNA reads TGTGCCAGCAGCCAAGGGTGGCTAGCGGGGTACAATGAGCAGTTCTTC. Translated, it gives CASSQGWLAGYNEQFF. The V call is TRBV27, the J call TRBJ2-1; 9 bases are shared with TRBD2. CDR3 length equals 16 residues. The V gene end was trimmed by 6 bases and the J gene end by 4 bases; junction bases not matched to a gene: 10. CDR1 and CDR2 from the germline V gene are MNHEY and SMNVEV (reference sequence).

The V gene is TRBV5-1, the J gene TRBJ1-4, with D maybe TRBD1 (6 bases). The germline V gene encodes CDR1 SGHRS and CDR2 YFSETQ. V lost 4 bases, J lost 1 base, and 11 bases lay in between. This CDR3 is built from 15 residues. Here the CDR3 DNA reads TGCGCCAGCAGCGCTACAGGGAAAACTAATGAAAAACTGTTTTTT. It codes for CASSATGKTNEKLFF.

In its sample, this clone was seen once. This sequence joins TRBV7-2 and TRBJ1-3; 8 bases align to TRBD1. V lost 5 bases, J lost 3 bases, and 0 bases stayed unmatched. Looked up from germline, CDR1 is SGHTA and CDR2 is FQGNSA. The CDR3 extends over 13 amino acids. The CDR3 bases are TGTGCCAGCAGCGGACAGGGTGGAAACACCATATATTTT. This codes for CASSGQGGNTIYF.

V is TRBV3-1 (or the pseudogene TRBV3-2) and J is TRBJ1-6, with 11 bases that match TRBD1. Germline lookup yields CDR1 LGHDT and CDR2 YNNKEL (reference sequence). The CDR3 covers 16 residues. Losses at the gene ends were 4 bases for V and 7 bases for J; bases not matched to a gene: 6. The CDR3 reads CASSPDRGQRNSPLHF. The CDR3 nucleotides read TGTGCCAGCAGCCCGGACAGGGGGCAGAGGAATTCACCCCTCCACTTT.

The chain recombines TRBV19 with TRBJ1-2, with TRBD1 matching over 7 bases. The CDR3 consists of 13 residues. CDR1 is LNHDA and CDR2 is SQIVND in the germline V gene (reference sequence). With V trimmed by 4 bases and J by 8 bases, 7 bases remained unmatched. CDR3 region: CASSRQGSRGYTF. The CDR3 DNA reads TGTGCCAGTAGTAGACAGGGATCCCGCGGCTACACCTTC.

The chain links TRBV11-2 to TRBJ1-4; possibly TRBD1 for D (6 bases). The CDR3 runs 14 residues. Germline V gene sequence: CDR1 SGHAT, CDR2 FQNNGV. V was clipped by 5 bases and J by 2 bases, with 9 bases between them. Here the CDR3 DNA reads TGTGCCAGCAGCGCAGGGGTTACTAATGAAAAACTGTTTTTT. Protein sequence: CASSAGVTNEKLFF.

J is TRBJ1-4 and V is TRBV30; 9 positions match TRBD1. Germline CDR1 reads GTSNPN; CDR2 reads SVGIG (reference sequence). This CDR3 comprises 14 residues. With V trimmed by 3 bases and J by 10 bases, 9 bases remained unmatched. The CDR3 sequence: CAWRTGTGPGKLFF. The CDR3, as DNA: TGTGCCTGGAGGACCGGGACAGGGCCGGGAAAACTGTTTTTT.

J is TRBJ2-1 and V is TRBV6-5, with 7 bases lining up with TRBD2. The CDR3 has 15 amino acids. From germline, CDR1 is MNHEY and CDR2 SVGAGI. V lost 4 bases and J lost 8; bases outside the gene matches: 11. CDR3 DNA: TGTGCCAGCAGTTGGGCGGGAGTAGGGATGGATGAGCAGTTCTTC. This translates into CASSWAGVGMDEQFF.

The chain is built from TRBV7-8 and TRBJ1-2; 8 nucleotides agree with TRBD1. The CDR3 covers 16 residues. V lost 4 bases and J lost 4; bases outside the gene matches: 11. CDR1 and CDR2 (germline): SGHVS, FQNEAQ. CDR3 residues: CASSSLSGGASYGYTF. The CDR3 DNA follows: TGTGCCAGCAGCTCCCTCTCAGGGGGCGCGAGCTATGGCTACACCTTC.

The J gene is TRBJ2-7, the V gene TRBV7-9; possibly TRBD2 for D (6 bases). The V and J ends lost 0 bases and 2 bases respectively, with 17 bases between them. Germline CDR1 and CDR2: SEHNR and FQNEAQ (reference sequence). The CDR3 is made up of 17 amino acids. The CDR3 bases are TGTGCCAGCAGCTTAGCGTTGGGCCTAGCGAGAGCCTACGAGCAGTACTTC. This translates into CASSLALGLARAYEQYF. Drawing the rest from reference TRBV7-9 and TRBJ2-7, the complete variable domain is DTGVSQNPRHKITKRGQNVTFRCDPISEHNRLYWYRQTLGQGPEFLTYFQNEAQLEKSRLLSDRFSAERPKGSFSTLEIQRTEQGDSAMYLCASSLALGLARAYEQYFGPGTRLTVT.

CDR3 sequence reads: CASSLDGTGVMSSYNEQFF. CDR3 DNA sequence: TGTGCCAGCAGCTTAGATGGAACGGGGGTAATGAGCTCCTACAATGAGCAGTTCTTC. This rearrangement joins TRBV11-2 to TRBJ2-1; tentatively, D is TRBD2 (6 bases). V shed 0 bases and J shed 0 bases, with 18 bases lying between them. This CDR3 is built from 19 residues. CDR1 SGHAT and CDR2 FQNNGV come from the germline V gene. The variable domain in full, with the rest retrieved from reference TRBV11-2 and TRBJ2-1, is EAGVAQSPRYKIIEKRQSVAFWCNPISGHATLYWYQQILGQGPKLLIQFQNNGVVDDSQLPKDRFSAERLKGVDSTLKIQPAKLEDSAVYLCASSLDGTGVMSSYNEQFFGPGTRLTVL.

V gene TRBV7-2 combines with J gene TRBJ2-7; 8 nucleotides line up with TRBD2. Unmatched junction bases numbered 14, after V lost 10 bases and J lost 3 bases. Germline V CDR1 and CDR2: SGHTA, FQGNSA. This CDR3 is 15 amino acids long. This CDR3 is CATAPGGSGDYEQYF. Written as DNA, the CDR3 is TGTGCCACAGCGCCCGGAGGTAGCGGGGACTACGAGCAGTACTTC. Looking up the rest from reference TRBV7-2 and TRBJ2-7 gives the full variable domain: GAGVSQSPSNKVTEKGKDVELRCDPISGHTALYWYRQSLGQGLEFLIYFQGNSAPDKSGLPSDRFSAERTGGSVSTLTIQRTQQEDSAVYLCATAPGGSGDYEQYFGPGTRLTVT.

The V and J genes are TRBV5-1 and TRBJ1-3; D remains ambiguous. With 5 bases removed from V and 0 bases from J, the gap between germline ends came to 12 bases. Germline CDR1 and CDR2: SGHRS and YFSETQ. This CDR3 is 15 amino acids long. As DNA, the CDR3 is TGCGCCAGCAGACTCGGTCGAGGCTCTGGAAACACCATATATTTT. Residues: CASRLGRGSGNTIYF.

This chain uses TRBV10-1 with TRBJ2-7, with TRBD1 identical over 8 bases. The CDR3 length is 13 residues. Germline CDR1 and CDR2: WNHNN and SYGVQD (reference sequence). Unmatched junction bases numbered 3, after V lost 6 bases and J lost 2 bases. CDR3 DNA: TGCGCCAGCAGCCCGGGACAGGCCTACGAGCAGTACTTC. Its protein product is CASSPGQAYEQYF.

The table lists this clone with a count of one. The rearrangement joins TRBV2 to TRBJ2-1, with 8 bases aligning to TRBD1. The CDR3 has 14 amino acids. Losses at the gene ends were 4 bases for V and 7 bases for J; bases not matched to a gene: 6. Germline lookup yields CDR1 SNHLY and CDR2 FYNNEI. The CDR3 reads CASSAGGAMNEQFF. The CDR3 nucleotides are TGTGCCAGCAGTGCAGGGGGCGCGATGAATGAGCAGTTCTTC.

This chain connects TRBV6-1 to TRBJ1-1; TRBD1 aligns across 9 bases. V was clipped by 6 bases and J by 7 bases; unmatched bases: 15. This CDR3 has 16 amino acids. Germline V gene data show CDR1 as MNHNS and CDR2 as SASEGT. CDR3 protein: CASSERDRVYLSEAFF. CDR3 DNA: TGTGCCAGCAGCGAAAGGGACAGGGTCTATTTAAGTGAAGCTTTCTTT.

This clone was recorded a few times. The rearrangement links TRBV11-3 to TRBJ2-2; 7 bases match TRBD1. Trimming cost V 5 bases and J 6 bases; bases outside gene matches: 9. The CDR3 is made up of 15 amino acids. Per the germline V gene, CDR1 is SGHNT and CDR2 is YENEEA. CDR3 protein: CASSASTGLAGELFF. CDR3 nucleotides: TGTGCCAGCAGCGCATCGACAGGGTTGGCCGGGGAGCTGTTTTTT.

The J gene is TRBJ2-1, the V gene TRBV9; maybe TRBD1 (5 bases). The CDR3 is 15 amino acids. Germline CDR1 SGDLS, CDR2 YYNGEE. Trimming left V 4 bases short and J 0 bases short, with 11 bases between. The CDR3 loop is CASSPYTGSYNEQFF. CDR3 DNA sequence: TGTGCCAGCAGCCCTTACACAGGCTCCTACAATGAGCAGTTCTTC.

As DNA, the CDR3 is TGTGCCAGCTTAAACAGGAACACTGAAGCTTTCTTT. Translation: CASLNRNTEAFF. The chain combines TRBV19 with TRBJ1-1, with no clear D. Germline V gene lookup returns CDR1 LNHDA and CDR2 SQIVND (reference sequence). The CDR3 contains 12 residues. V was shortened by 9 bases and J by 1 base, with 9 bases between the two germline ends.

The rearrangement uses TRBV27 and TRBJ1-2, with 7 positions matching TRBD1. CDR1 is MNHEY, CDR2 SMNVEV, per germline (reference sequence). V was clipped by 5 bases and J by 6 bases; unmatched bases: 3. This CDR3 is 12 amino acids long. This CDR3 is CASSRTGDGYTF. CDR3 nucleotide sequence: TGTGCCAGCAGTCGGACAGGCGATGGCTACACCTTC.

The chain couples TRBV6-5 to TRBJ2-3, with 9 positions matching TRBD2. Losses at the gene ends were 6 bases for V and 6 bases for J; bases not matched to a gene: 7. Germline CDR1 reads MNHEY; CDR2 reads SVGAGI. The CDR3 is made up of 14 amino acids. The CDR3 spells CASSRTSEGDTQYF. The CDR3 nucleotides are TGTGCCAGCAGCCGGACTAGCGAGGGTGATACGCAGTATTTT.

The genes are TRBV2 and TRBJ2-3, with TRBD2 as a possible D gene (6 bases). Trimming removed 7 bases from V and 5 bases from J, with 16 bases in between. The CDR3 is made up of 14 amino acids. Germline values: CDR1 SNHLY, CDR2 FYNNEI. CDR3 DNA: TGTGCCAGCACACTTAGCGGATTCAAAGATACGCAGTATTTT. It yields the protein CASTLSGFKDTQYF.

V is TRBV11-3 and J is TRBJ2-3; D is undetermined. CDR3 size: 12 residues. Germline assignment: CDR1 SGHNT and CDR2 YENEEA. Trimming removed 2 bases at V and 5 bases at J, with 5 bases between. This CDR3 is CASSLLGDTQYF. The CDR3 coding sequence is TGTGCCAGCAGCTTACTCGGAGATACGCAGTATTTT.

This chain links TRBV6-1 with TRBJ2-2; D not resolved. Per the germline V gene, CDR1 is MNHNS and CDR2 is SASEGT. The CDR3 spans 14 residues. The V end lost 2 bases, the J end lost 7 bases, and 11 bases lay between the germline ends. The CDR3 DNA reads TGTGCCAGCAGTGAAAGGAGTGGAAACGGGGAGCTGTTTTTT. It encodes CASSERSGNGELFF.

The rearrangement uses TRBV3-1 (or the pseudogene TRBV3-2) and TRBJ2-4, with D possibly being TRBD2 (5 bases). Trimming pared 3 bases from V and 4 bases from J, leaving 7 bases between. Germline CDR1 and CDR2: LGHDT and YNNKEL (reference sequence). CDR3 length: 13 residues. This chain's CDR3 is CASSQRLKNIQYF. For the CDR3, the DNA is TGTGCCAGCAGCCAGCGACTAAAAAACATTCAGTACTTC.

The V and J genes are TRBV30 and TRBJ1-3; D not certain. The V end was cut by 0 bases, the J end by 8 bases, with 11 bases between. The CDR3 runs to 13 residues. CDR1 GTSNPN and CDR2 SVGIG come from the germline V gene (reference sequence). The CDR3, as DNA: TGTGCCTGGAGTGTACCCCCAAGAGACACCATATATTTT. Its protein is CAWSVPPRDTIYF. The variable domain in full, with the rest retrieved from reference TRBV30 and TRBJ1-3, is SQTIHQWPATLVQPVGSPLSLECTVEGTSNPNLYWYRQAAGRGLQLLFYSVGIGQISSEVPQNLSASRPQDRQFILSSKKLLLSDSGFYLCAWSVPPRDTIYFGEGSWLTVV.

The J gene is TRBJ1-1, the V gene TRBV25-1; D is ambiguous. Trimming stripped 2 bases from V and 0 bases from J, with 4 bases between. Germline CDR1 MGHDK, CDR2 SYGVNS. This CDR3 is built from 13 residues. CDR3 loop: CASSEGMNTEAFF. Here the CDR3 DNA reads TGTGCCAGCAGTGAAGGCATGAACACTGAAGCTTTCTTT.

This chain links TRBV9 with TRBJ1-2; 8 bases agree with TRBD1. The CDR3 is 13 amino acids. V trimming: 2 bases; J trimming: 6 bases; junction bases outside the gene matches: 3. Germline values: CDR1 SGDLS, CDR2 YYNGEE. The CDR3 DNA sequence: TGTGCCAGCAGCGTCGGACAGGGTGATGGCTACACCTTC. Amino acid sequence: CASSVGQGDGYTF.